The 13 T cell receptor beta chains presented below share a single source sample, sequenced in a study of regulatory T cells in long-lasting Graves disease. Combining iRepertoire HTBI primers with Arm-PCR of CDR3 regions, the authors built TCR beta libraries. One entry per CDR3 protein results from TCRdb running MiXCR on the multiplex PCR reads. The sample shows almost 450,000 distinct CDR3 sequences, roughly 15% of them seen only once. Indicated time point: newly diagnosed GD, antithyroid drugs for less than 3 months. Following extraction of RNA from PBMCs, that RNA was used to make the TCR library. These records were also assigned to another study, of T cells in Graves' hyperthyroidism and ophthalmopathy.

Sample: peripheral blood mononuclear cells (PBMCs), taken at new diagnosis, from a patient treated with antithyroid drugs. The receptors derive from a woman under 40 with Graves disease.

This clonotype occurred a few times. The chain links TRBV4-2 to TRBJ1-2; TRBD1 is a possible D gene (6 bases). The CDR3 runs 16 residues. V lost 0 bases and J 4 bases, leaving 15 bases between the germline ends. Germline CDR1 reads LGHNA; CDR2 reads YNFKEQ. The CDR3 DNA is TGTGCCAGCAGCCAAGATATTACAGGGACGCTCTATGGCTACACCTTC. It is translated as CASSQDITGTLYGYTF.

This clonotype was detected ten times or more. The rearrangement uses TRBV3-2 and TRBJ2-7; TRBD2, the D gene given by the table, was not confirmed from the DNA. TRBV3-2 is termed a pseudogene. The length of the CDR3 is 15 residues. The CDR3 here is CASSPKRRSCGEQYF. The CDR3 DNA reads TGTGCCAGCAGCCCCAAACGACGTTCCTGCGGGGAGCAGTACTTC.

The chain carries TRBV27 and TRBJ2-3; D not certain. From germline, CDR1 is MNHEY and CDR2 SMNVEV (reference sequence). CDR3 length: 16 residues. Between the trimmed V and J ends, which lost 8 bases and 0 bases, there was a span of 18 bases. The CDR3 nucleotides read TGTGCCAGCCGGCGATGGATCGGGTCTAGCACAGATACGCAGTATTTT. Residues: CASRRWIGSSTDTQYF.

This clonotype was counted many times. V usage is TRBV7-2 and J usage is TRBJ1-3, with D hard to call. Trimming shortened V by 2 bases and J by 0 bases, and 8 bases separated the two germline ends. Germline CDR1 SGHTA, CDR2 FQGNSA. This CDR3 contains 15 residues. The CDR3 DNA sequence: TGTGCCAGCAGCTTAAGACACCTCTCTGGAAACACCATATATTTT. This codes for CASSLRHLSGNTIYF.

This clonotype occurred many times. This CDR3 is CASSDRDRGYEQYF. The CDR3 DNA reads TGTGCCAGCAGCGACCGGGACAGAGGATACGAGCAGTACTTC. V gene TRBV9 combines with J gene TRBJ2-7; 7 nucleotides match TRBD1. The V segment lost 3 bases and the J segment 4 bases; nucleotides outside the gene matches: 7. This CDR3 contains 14 residues. CDR1 and CDR2 (germline): SGDLS, YYNGEE.

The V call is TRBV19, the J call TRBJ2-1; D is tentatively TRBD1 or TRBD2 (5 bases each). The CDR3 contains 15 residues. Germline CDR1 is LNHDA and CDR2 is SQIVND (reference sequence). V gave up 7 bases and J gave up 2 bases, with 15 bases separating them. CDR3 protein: CASKPGPSPYNEQFF. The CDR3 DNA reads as TGTGCCAGTAAGCCGGGACCCTCCCCCTACAATGAGCAGTTCTTC.

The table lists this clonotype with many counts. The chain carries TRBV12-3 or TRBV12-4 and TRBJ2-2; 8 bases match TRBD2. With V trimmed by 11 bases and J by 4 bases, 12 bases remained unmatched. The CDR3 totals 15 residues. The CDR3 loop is CALAGGAPGTGELFF. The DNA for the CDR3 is TGTGCCCTCGCCGGGGGGGCGCCGGGCACCGGGGAGCTGTTTTTT.

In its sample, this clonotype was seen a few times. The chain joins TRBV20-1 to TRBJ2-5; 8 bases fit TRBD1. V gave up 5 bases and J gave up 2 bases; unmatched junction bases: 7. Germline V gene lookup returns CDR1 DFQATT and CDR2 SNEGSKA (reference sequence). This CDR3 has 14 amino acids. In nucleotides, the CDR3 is TGCAGTGCTCTGGACAGGGCAAAACAAGAGACCCAGTACTTC. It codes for CSALDRAKQETQYF.

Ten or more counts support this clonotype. CDR3 region: CSARSGRNSYEQYF. CDR3 coding DNA: TGCAGTGCTAGAAGCGGGAGGAACTCCTACGAGCAGTACTTC. V is TRBV20-1 and J is TRBJ2-7; 9 positions agree with TRBD2. The CDR3 loop spans 14 amino acids. The J segment lost 0 bases and the V segment lost 2 bases, leaving 2 bases of the junction unmatched. Germline CDR1 DFQATT, CDR2 SNEGSKA (reference sequence).

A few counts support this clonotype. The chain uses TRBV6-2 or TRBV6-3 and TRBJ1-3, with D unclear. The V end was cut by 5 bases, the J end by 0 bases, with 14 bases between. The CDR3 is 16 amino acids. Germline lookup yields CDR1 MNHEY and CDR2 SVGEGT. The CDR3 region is CASSDGGPLSGNTIYF. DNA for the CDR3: TGTGCCAGCAGTGACGGAGGCCCCCTCTCTGGAAACACCATATATTTT.

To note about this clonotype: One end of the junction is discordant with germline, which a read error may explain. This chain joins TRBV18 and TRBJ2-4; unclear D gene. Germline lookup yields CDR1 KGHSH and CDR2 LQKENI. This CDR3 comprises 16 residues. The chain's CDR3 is CAGSPLLRTAKNIQYF. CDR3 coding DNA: TGTGCCGGCTCACCCCTTCTGAGAACGGCCAAAAACATTCAGTACTTC.

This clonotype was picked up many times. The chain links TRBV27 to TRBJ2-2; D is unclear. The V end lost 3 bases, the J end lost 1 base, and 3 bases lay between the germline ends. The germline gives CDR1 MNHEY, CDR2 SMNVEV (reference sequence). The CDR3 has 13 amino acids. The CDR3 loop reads CASSFGNTGELFF. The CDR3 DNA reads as TGTGCCAGCAGTTTTGGGAACACCGGGGAGCTGTTTTTT.

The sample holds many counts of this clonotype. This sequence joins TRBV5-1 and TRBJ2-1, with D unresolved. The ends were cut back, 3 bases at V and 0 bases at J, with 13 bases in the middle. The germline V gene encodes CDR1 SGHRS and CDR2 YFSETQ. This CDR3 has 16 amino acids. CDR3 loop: CASSSEVVSSYNEQFF. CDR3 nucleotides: TGCGCCAGCAGCTCAGAAGTGGTGAGCTCCTACAATGAGCAGTTCTTC.